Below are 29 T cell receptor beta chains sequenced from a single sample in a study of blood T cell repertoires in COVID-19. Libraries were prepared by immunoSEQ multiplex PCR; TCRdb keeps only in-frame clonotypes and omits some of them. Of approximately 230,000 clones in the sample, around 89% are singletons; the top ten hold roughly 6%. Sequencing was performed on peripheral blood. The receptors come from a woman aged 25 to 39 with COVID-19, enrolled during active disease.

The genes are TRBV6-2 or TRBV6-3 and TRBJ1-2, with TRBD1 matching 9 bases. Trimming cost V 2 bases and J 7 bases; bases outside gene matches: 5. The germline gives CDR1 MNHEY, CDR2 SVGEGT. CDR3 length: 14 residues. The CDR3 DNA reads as TGTGCCAGCAGTTACGGTTGGACAGGGGTTGGCTACACCTTC. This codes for CASSYGWTGVGYTF.

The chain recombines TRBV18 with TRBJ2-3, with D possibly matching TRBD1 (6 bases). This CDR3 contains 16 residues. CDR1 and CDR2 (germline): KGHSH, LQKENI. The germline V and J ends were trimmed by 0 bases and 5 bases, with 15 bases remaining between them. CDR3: CASSPPGQGGGDTQYF. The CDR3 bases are TGTGCCAGCTCACCACCGGGACAAGGCGGCGGAGATACGCAGTATTTT.

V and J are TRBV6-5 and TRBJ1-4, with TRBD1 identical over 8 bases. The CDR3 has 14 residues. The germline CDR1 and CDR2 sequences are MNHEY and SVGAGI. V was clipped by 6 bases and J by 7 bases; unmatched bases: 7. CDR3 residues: CASSWTGIGEKLFF. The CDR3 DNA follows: TGTGCCAGCAGCTGGACAGGGATAGGTGAAAAACTGTTTTTT.

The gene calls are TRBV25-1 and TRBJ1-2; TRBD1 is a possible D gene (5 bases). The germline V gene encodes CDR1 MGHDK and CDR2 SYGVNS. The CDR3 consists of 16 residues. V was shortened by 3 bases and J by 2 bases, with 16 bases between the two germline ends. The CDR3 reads CASSDLGGMANYGYTF. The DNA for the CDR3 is TGTGCCAGCAGTGATTTGGGGGGAATGGCGAACTATGGCTACACCTTC.

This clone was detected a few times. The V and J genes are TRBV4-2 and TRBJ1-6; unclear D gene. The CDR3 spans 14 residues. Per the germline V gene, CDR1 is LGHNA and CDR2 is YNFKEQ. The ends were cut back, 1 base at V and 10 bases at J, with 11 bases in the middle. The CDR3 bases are TGTGCCAGCAGCCAAGGAGGGTCGGGATCACCCCTCCACTTT. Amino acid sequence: CASSQGGSGSPLHF.

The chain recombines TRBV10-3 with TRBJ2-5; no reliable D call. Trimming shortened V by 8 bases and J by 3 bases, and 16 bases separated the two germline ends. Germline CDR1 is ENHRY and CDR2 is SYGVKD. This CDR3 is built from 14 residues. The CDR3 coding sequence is TGTGCCATCTCACCGGCGGATGGAGAAGAGACCCAGTACTTC. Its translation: CAISPADGEETQYF.

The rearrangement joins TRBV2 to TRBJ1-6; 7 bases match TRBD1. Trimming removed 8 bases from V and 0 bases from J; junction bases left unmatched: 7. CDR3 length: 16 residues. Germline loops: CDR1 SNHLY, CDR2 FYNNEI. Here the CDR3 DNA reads TGTGCCAGCGGGGGACAGTTAAGCTCCTATAATTCACCCCTCCACTTT. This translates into CASGGQLSSYNSPLHF.

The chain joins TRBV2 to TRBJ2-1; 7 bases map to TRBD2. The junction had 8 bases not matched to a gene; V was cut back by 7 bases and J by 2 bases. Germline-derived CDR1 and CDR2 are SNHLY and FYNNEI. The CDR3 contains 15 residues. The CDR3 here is CASKEGSGPYNEQFF. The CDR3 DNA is TGTGCCAGCAAGGAGGGTAGCGGGCCCTACAATGAGCAGTTCTTC.

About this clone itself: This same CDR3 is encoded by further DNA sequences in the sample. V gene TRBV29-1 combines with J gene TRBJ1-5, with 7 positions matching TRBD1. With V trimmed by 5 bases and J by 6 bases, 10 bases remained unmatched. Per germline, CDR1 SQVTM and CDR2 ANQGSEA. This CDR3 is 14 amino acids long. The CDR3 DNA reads TGCAGCGTTCAGACACAGGGGTTAGGTCAGCCCCAGCATTTT. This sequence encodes CSVQTQGLGQPQHF.

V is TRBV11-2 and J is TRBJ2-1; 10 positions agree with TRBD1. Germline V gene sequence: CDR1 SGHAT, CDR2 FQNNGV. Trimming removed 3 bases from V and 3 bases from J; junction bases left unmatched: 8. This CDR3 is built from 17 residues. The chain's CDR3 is CASSFRGGTGDYNEQFF. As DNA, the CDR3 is TGTGCCAGCAGCTTCCGCGGCGGGACAGGGGACTACAATGAGCAGTTCTTC.

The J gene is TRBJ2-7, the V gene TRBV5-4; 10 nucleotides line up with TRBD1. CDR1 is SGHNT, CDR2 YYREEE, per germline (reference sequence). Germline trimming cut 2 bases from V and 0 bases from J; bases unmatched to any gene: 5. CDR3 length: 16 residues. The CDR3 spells CASSLMGQGSSYEQYF. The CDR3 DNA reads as TGTGCCAGCAGCTTAATGGGACAGGGGAGCTCCTACGAGCAGTACTTC.

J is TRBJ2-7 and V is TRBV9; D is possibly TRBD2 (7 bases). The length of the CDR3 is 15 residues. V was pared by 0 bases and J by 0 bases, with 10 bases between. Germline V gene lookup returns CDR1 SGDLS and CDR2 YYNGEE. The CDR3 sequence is CASSVEGGPSYEQYF. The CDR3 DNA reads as TGTGCCAGCAGCGTAGAGGGGGGGCCCTCCTACGAGCAGTACTTC.

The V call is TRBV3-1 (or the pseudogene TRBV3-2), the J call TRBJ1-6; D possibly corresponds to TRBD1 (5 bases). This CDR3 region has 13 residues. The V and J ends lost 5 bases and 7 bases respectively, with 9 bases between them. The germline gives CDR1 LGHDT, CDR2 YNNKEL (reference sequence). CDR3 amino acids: CASSSNRNSPLHF. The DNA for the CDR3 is TGTGCCAGCAGCTCTAACAGGAATTCACCCCTCCACTTT.

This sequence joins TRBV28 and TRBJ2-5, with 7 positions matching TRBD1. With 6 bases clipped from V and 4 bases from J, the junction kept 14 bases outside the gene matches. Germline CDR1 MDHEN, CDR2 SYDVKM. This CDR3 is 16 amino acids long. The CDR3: CASSLGAGGLGETQYF. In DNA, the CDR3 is TGTGCCAGCAGCCTGGGGGCAGGGGGTTTAGGAGAGACCCAGTACTTC.

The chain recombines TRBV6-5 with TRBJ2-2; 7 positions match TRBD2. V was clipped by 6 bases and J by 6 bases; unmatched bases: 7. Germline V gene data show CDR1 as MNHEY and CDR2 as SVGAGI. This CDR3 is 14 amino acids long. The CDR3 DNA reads TGTGCCAGCAGAGCCGGGAGGCAGGCCGGGGAGCTGTTTTTT. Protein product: CASRAGRQAGELFF.

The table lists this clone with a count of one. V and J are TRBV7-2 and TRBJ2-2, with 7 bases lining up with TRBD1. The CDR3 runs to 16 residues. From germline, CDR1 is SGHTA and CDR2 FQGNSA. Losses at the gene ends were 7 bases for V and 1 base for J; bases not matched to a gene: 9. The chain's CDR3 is CASIRGQFLNTGELFF. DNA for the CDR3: TGTGCCAGCATAAGGGGACAGTTCCTGAACACCGGGGAGCTGTTTTTT.

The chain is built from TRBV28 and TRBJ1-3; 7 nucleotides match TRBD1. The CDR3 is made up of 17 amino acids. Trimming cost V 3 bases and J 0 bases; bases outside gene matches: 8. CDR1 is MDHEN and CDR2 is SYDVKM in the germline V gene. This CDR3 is CASSFLDRSFSGNTIYF. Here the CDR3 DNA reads TGTGCCAGCAGTTTCCTGGACAGGTCATTCTCTGGAAACACCATATATTTT.

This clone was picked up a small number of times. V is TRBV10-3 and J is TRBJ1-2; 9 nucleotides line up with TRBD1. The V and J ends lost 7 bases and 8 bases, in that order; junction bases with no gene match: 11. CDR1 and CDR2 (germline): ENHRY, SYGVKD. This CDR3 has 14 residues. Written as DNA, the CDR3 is TGTGCCATCAAGGAAGGATTGGGACAGGGAGGCTACACCTTC. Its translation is CAIKEGLGQGGYTF.

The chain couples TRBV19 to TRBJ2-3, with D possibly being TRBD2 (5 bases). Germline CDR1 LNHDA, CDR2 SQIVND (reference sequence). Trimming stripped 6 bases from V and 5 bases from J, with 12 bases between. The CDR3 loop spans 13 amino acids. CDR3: CASSLRREDTQYF. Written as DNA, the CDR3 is TGTGCCAGTAGCCTCCGTCGGGAAGATACGCAGTATTTT.

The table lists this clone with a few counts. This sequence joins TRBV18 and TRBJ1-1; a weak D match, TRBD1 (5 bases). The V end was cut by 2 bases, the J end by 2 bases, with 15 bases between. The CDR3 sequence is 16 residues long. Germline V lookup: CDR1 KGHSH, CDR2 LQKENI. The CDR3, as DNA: TGTGCCAGCTCACCAAATCAGGGAACGGCCAACACTGAAGCTTTCTTT. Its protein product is CASSPNQGTANTEAFF.

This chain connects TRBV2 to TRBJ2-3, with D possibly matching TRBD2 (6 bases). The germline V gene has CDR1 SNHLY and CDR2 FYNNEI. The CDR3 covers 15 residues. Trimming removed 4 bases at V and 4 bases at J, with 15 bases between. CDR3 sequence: CASSGGDSGSDTQYF. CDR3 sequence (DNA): TGTGCCAGCAGTGGAGGGGACTCAGGGTCAGATACGCAGTATTTT.

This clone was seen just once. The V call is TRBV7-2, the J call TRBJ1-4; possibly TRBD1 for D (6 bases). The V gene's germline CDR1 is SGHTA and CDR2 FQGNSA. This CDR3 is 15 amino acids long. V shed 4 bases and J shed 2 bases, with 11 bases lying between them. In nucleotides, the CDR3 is TGTGCCAGCAGCTCTCAAACAGGGACTAATGAAAAACTGTTTTTT. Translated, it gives CASSSQTGTNEKLFF. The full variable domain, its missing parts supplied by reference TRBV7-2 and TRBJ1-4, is GAGVSQSPSNKVTEKGKDVELRCDPISGHTALYWYRQSLGQGLEFLIYFQGNSAPDKSGLPSDRFSAERTGGSVSTLTIQRTQQEDSAVYLCASSSQTGTNEKLFFGSGTQLSVL.

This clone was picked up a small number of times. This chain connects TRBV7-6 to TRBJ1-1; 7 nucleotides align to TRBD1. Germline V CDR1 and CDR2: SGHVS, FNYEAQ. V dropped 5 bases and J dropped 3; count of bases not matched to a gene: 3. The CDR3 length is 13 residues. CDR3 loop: CASSRQGHTEAFF. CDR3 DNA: TGTGCCAGCAGCAGACAGGGACACACTGAAGCTTTCTTT.

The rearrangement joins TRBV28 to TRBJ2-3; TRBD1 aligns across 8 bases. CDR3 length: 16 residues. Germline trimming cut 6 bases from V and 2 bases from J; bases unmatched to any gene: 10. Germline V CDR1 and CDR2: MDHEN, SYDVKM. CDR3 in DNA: TGTGCCAGCAGACCTCGGACAGGGTCGGTCACAGATACGCAGTATTTT. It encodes CASRPRTGSVTDTQYF.

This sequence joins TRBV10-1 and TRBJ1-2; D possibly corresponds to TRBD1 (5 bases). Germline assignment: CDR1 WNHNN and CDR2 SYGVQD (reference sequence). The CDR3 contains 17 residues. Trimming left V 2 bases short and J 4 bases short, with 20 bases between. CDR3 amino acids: CASSEERGSGIGYGYTF. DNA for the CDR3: TGCGCCAGCAGTGAGGAACGTGGGTCAGGGATAGGCTATGGCTACACCTTC.

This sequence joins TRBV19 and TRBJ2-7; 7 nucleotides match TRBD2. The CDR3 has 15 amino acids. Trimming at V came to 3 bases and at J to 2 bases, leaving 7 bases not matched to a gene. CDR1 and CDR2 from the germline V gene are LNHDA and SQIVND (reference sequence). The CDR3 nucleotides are TGTGCCAGTAGTATCCGACGGGAGGTGGCCTACGAGCAGTACGTC. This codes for CASSIRREVAYEQYV.

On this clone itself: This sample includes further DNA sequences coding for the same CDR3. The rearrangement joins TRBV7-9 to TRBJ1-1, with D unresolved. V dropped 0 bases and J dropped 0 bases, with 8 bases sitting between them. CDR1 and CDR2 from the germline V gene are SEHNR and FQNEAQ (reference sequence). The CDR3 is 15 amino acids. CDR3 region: CASSLAFRVNTEAFF. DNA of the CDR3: TGTGCCAGCAGCTTAGCATTCCGGGTGAACACTGAAGCTTTCTTT.

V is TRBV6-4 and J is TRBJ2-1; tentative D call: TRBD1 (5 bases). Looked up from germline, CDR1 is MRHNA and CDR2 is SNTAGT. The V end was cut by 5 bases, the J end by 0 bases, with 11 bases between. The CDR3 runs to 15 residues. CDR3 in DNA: TGTGCCAGCAGTTACGACAGTAGCTCCTACAATGAGCAGTTCTTC. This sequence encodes CASSYDSSSYNEQFF.

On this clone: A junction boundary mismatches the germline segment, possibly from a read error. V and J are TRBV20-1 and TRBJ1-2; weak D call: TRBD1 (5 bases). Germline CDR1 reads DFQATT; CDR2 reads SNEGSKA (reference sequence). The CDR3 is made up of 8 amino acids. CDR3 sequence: CSANGHLF. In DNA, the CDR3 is TGCAGTGCTAACGGACATCTCTTC.